This T cell receptor beta chain originates from a study of T cell responses to AZD1222 COVID-19 vaccine. Study-wide results and caveats: Nearly half of the spike-specific TCRs reportedly recognize variant regions that carry no mutations. Clonal diversity may have been underestimated, and the donors were mostly white British, with more females than males. Samples come after the peak T cell response, not at day 14.

The germline V gene encodes CDR1 SGHAT and CDR2 FQNNGV. The CDR3 contains 12 residues. The ends were cut back, 6 bases at V and 3 bases at J, with 8 bases in the middle. The table came from immunoSEQ multiplex PCR; TCRdb's copy has only in-frame clones and leaves some out. Here the sample spans fewer than 75,000 clones, 75% to 95% being singletons. A remark on this clone: What it binds is unknown.

The source of this sequence is an adult who received the MenACWY meningococcal vaccine as a control. The chain links TRBV11-2 to TRBJ2-5; D gene unclear. The sequenced sample was peripheral blood, obtained 28 days after the second dose of the MenACWY control vaccine. The CDR3 sequence is CASSNRKETQYF. In nucleotides, the CDR3 is TGTGCCAGCAGTAACAGAAAAGAGACCCAGTACTTC.